This T cell receptor beta chain appears in the sequencing data of a study of blood T cell repertoires in COVID-19. Study information: There were acute and convalescent COVID-19 samples, and they came from the United States, Italy and Spain. PBMCs, B-cell-depleted T cells, or T cells provided the cDNA or gDNA that made up the material.

Germline V gene lookup returns CDR1 SGHAT and CDR2 FQNNGV. The ends lost 5 bases at V and 3 bases at J; junction bases unmatched: 5. The CDR3 has 14 amino acids. As processed by the authors: By means of reference gene primer amplification, nucleated cell counts were estimated. Method: immunoSEQ multiplex PCR; TCRdb's copy keeps in-frame clones and lacks some. That table supplies the V and J calls and clone size; D and trimming were determined from the DNA. This sample has under 150,000 clones; under 90% occur once, and the top ten carry 5.5% to 8%. Sequencing was done on a sample of peripheral blood. The chain links TRBV11-2 to TRBJ1-1, with 8 nucleotides matching TRBD1. The sequence was obtained from a human donor in a cohort sampled during active COVID-19. In nucleotides, the CDR3 is TGTGCCAGCAGCACGGACAGGGTATACACTGAAGCTTTCTTT. It is translated as CASSTDRVYTEAFF.